This entry concerns a single T cell receptor (beta chain). The target antigen is unknown. Primers for the PCR totalled 60 Vbeta and 13 Jbeta. This table comes from immunoSEQ multiplex PCR, and its TCRdb copy is limited to in-frame clones, with some not included. The sample yields 200,000 or so clones, roughly 80% seen once. This record comes from a study of cytomegalovirus exposure and HLA in healthy donors. General study points: TCR beta V- and J-gene trimming, according to a later analysis, was linked to a missense DCLRE1C variant. Across all donors, roughly uniform sequencing depth was an assumption of the presence/absence analyses.

CDR1 is LNHNV and CDR2 is YYDKDF in the germline V gene (reference sequence). V was cut by 0 bases and J by 4 bases, with 9 bases left in between. The CDR3 has 14 residues. The specimen sequenced was PBMCs. The TCR was taken from a man aged 25 to 45 in good health and CMV-seronegative. The rearrangement uses TRBV15 and TRBJ1-2; D may be TRBD1 (6 bases). Here the CDR3 DNA reads TGTGCCACCAGCAGAGACAGGGGAACCTATGGCTACACCTTC. Residues: CATSRDRGTYGYTF.